The rows below give T cell receptor beta chains drawn from one sample of a study of cytomegalovirus exposure and HLA in healthy donors. The data were produced by immunoSEQ multiplex PCR, yet TCRdb's version contains in-frame clones alone and is incomplete. The data contain 65,000 to 100,000 clones, about 70% of them singletons. Specimen: PBMCs. Receptors were obtained from a man aged 35-49 years in good health and CMV-seronegative. CDR3s leave out the opening cysteine and the closing phenylalanine or tryptophan.

>TRBJ2-7|TRBV4-2
ASSQGGTGVNEQY
>TRBJ1-1|TRBV9
ASSVVGVQNTEAF
>TRBJ2-2|TRBV6-4
ASSAGNTGELF
>TRBJ1-2|TRBV7-9
ASSFGQDYGYT
>TRBJ1-2|TRBV7-9
ASSRIGDRGAGYT
>TRBJ2-5|TRBV4-2
ASSQGASGGKETQY
>TRBJ2-7|TRBV5-1
ASSWGSGSGGGYEQY
>TRBJ2-2|TRBV10-3
AISERSGTASGELF
>TRBJ1-1|TRBV14
ASSQGDRGHTEAF
>TRBJ1-3|TRBV30
AWRPQAGNTIY
>TRBJ2-2|TRBV25-1
ASNSQGNTGELF
>TRBJ2-1|TRBV9
ASSILAGGYGNEQF
>TRBJ2-3|TRBV29-1
SVVPSGGLSDTQY
>TRBJ2-1|TRBV5-4
ASSLKDRVYNEQF
>TRBJ2-7|TRBV28
ASSLGPRYEQY
>TRBJ2-2|TRBV12-1
ASSLLTGFTGELF
>TRBJ2-1|TRBV7-6
ASSSGLLSYNEQF
>TRBJ1-5|TRBV2
ASRWTGSNQPQH
>TRBJ2-7|TRBV7-2
ASSLRGPGNEQY
>TRBJ1-6|TRBV6-6
ASSRTGIESPLH
>TRBJ1-2|TRBV7-2
ASSLTTGDYGYT
>TRBJ2-7|TRBV5-6
ASSLTGYEQY
>TRBJ1-3|TRBV28
ASSLRQGLGNTIY
>TRBJ2-1|TRBV27
ASIPLGGGNEQF
>TRBJ2-5|TRBV4-1
ASSLRTRSGGETQY
>TRBJ1-5|TRBV6-1
ASSIRTGNGQPQH
>TRBJ2-5|TRBV11-3
ASSHRGVETQY
>TRBJ1-4|TRBV5-1
ASSPGKWEGANEKLF
>TRBJ2-5|TRBV7-9
ASSLALLETQY
>TRBJ2-7|TRBV29-1
SVLTYAAYEQY
>TRBJ2-2|TRBV5-1
ASSLDAGVPGELF
>TRBJ2-3|TRBV10-3
AISERLAGTDTQY
>TRBJ1-2|TRBV28
AGFRGGTNYGYT
>TRBJ2-4|TRBV4-2
ASSQVEGLAKNIQY
>TRBJ1-1|TRBV7-9
ASSLVDSLREAF
>TRBJ1-2|TRBV29-1
SVDGQGRTTGYT
>NA|TRBV15
ATSREARGTYEQY
>TRBJ1-2|TRBV2
ASSELGEQDYGYT
>TRBJ2-1|TRBV7-9
ASRNTGTGYNEQF
>TRBJ1-1|TRBV25-1
ASSATGGKVSEAF
>TRBJ2-7|TRBV7-9
ASSFLAGASYEQY
>TRBJ2-7|TRBV5-1
ASSQVDLLSSYEQY
>TRBJ1-1|TRBV11-2
ASSGRNTEAF
>TRBJ1-1|TRBV4-1
ASSKGTGSNTEAF
>TRBJ1-4|TRBV27
ASSPQGATNEKLF
>TRBJ1-1|TRBV5-6
ASSDSGGMNTEAF
>TRBJ2-5|TRBV18
ASSRARGLQETQY
>TRBJ2-3|TRBV7-7
ASSLTRGITDTQY
>TRBJ2-2|TRBV10-3
AIGKGTSQFPDTGELF